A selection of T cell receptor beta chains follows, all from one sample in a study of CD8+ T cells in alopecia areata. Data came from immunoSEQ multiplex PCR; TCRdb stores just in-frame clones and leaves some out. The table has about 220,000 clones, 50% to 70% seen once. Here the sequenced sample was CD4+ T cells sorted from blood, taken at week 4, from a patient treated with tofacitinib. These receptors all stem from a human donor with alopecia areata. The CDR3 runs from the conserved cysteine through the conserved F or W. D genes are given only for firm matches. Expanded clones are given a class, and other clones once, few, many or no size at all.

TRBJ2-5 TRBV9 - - TGTGCCAGCAGCGTAGATGGGGGCCGAGAGACCCAGTACTTC CASSVDGGRETQYF
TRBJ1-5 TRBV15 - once TGTGCAACCTCAAGTGGGGGGCGAAGGCAGCCCCAGCATTTT CATSSGGRRQPQHF
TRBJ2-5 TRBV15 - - TGTGCCACCAGCAGAGACGCAGCAGAAGAGACCCAGTACTTC CATSRDAAEETQYF
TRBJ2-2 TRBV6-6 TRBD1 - TGTGCCAGCAGTTTCAGACAGGGGGCGAACACCGGGGAGCTGTTTTTT CASSFRQGANTGELFF
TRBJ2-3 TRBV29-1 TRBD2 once TGCAGCGTTGCGGAGCGGGTAGCGGGGGATACGCAGTATTTT CSVAERVAGDTQYF
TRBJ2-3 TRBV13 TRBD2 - TGTGCCAGCAGCCCCCTACTAGCGGGCCTCACAGATACGCAGTATTTT CASSPLLAGLTDTQYF
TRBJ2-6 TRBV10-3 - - TGTGCCATCAGTGAGCGGGACGGAGCCAACGTCCTGACTTTC CAISERDGANVLTF
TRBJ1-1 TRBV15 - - TGTGCCACCAGCAGACCTACAGGGTTATTCACTGAAGCTTTCTTT CATSRPTGLFTEAFF
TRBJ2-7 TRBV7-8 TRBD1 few TGTGCCAGCAGCTTAGGCATACAGGGGTACGAGCAGTACTTC CASSLGIQGYEQYF
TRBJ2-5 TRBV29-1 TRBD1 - TGCAGCGTCCGACAGGGGGAAGAGACCCAGTACTTC CSVRQGEETQYF
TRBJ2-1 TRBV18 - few TGTGCCAGCTCACCCTATGGGGGCTCCAATGAGCAGTTCTTC CASSPYGGSNEQFF
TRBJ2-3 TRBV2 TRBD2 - TGTGCCAGCAGCGAACAAGCACTGGGACTAGCGGGCGCAGATACGCAGTATTTT CASSEQALGLAGADTQYF
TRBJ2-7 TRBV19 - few TGTGCCAGTCGGGACATGGACTACGAGCAGTACTTC CASRDMDYEQYF
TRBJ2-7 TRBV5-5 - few TGTGCCAGCAGCCCGGGGTGGTCCCGAATTACCTACGAGCAGTACTTC CASSPGWSRITYEQYF
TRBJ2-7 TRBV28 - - TGTGCCAGCAGTATTAACGAGCAGTACTTC CASSINEQYF
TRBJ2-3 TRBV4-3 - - TGCGCCAGCAGCCAAGATATGGGGCCTGGGCGCACAGATACGCAGTATTTT CASSQDMGPGRTDTQYF
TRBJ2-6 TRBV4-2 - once TGTGCCAGCAGCCGGGATTCGACAGGTACAGGTTCTGGGGCCAACGTCCTGACTTTC CASSRDSTGTGSGANVLTF
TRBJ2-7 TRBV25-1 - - TGTGCCAGCAGTTTCTCCTACGAGCAGTACTTC CASSFSYEQYF
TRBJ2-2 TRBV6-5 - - TGTGCCAGCACTTCGGGTAGCTACACCGGGGAGCTGTTTTTT CASTSGSYTGELFF
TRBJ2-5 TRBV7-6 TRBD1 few TGTGCCAGCAGCACCCGCATAAAGGGACAGCGACAAGAGACCCAGTACTTC CASSTRIKGQRQETQYF
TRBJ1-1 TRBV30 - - TGTGCCTGGAAGGGCCTGAACACTGAAGCTTTCTTT CAWKGLNTEAFF
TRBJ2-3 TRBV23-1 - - TGCGCCAGCAGTCAATCTCAGCCTAGTGTGATCCCAGATACGCAGTATTTT CASSQSQPSVIPDTQYF
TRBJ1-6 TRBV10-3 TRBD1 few TGTGCCATCAGTTGGGGACAGGGGAATTCACCCCTCCACTTT CAISWGQGNSPLHF
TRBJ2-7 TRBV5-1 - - TGCGCCAGCAGCTCGGGGGCAAACGAGCAGTACTTC CASSSGANEQYF
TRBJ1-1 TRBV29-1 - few TGCAGCGTTGGTGGACCGACATGGGCTTTCTTT CSVGGPTWAFF
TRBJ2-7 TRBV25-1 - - TGTGCCAGCAGTGGTCTGGAGGAGCAGTACTTC CASSGLEEQYF
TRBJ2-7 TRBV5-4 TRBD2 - TGTGCCAGCAGCTCCGGACTAGCGGGACGGGGGGAGCAGTACTTC CASSSGLAGRGEQYF
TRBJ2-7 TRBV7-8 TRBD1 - TGTGCCAGCAGCTTAGGACTCGGGACAGGGTTCGACGAGCAGTACTTC CASSLGLGTGFDEQYF
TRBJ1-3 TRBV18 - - TGTGCCAGCTCACCACAAACAGGGCCTCTTGGAAACACCATATATTTT CASSPQTGPLGNTIYF
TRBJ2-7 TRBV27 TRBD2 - TGTGCCAGCAGGGGAGCGGGGTCGACGGGAGAGCAGTACTTC CASRGAGSTGEQYF
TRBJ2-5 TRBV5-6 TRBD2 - TGTGCCAGCAGCTCTGGACTAGCGGGGATCCAAGAGACCCAGTACTTC CASSSGLAGIQETQYF
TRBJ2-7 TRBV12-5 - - TGTGCTAGTGGTTTGGACCACTACGAGCAGTACTTC CASGLDHYEQYF
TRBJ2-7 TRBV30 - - TGTGCCTGGAGTTGGGCCGGGACTGGCGAGCAGTACTTC CAWSWAGTGEQYF
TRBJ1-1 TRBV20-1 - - TGCAGTGGACGGGAGAACACTGAAGCTTTCTTT CSGRENTEAFF
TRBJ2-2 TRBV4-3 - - TGCGCCAGCAGCCAAGAAATCGAGGGTACCGGGGAGCTGTTTTTT CASSQEIEGTGELFF
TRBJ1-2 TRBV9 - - TGTGCCAGCAGCTTCAATAAACACATCATTGTTGGCTACACCTTC CASSFNKHIIVGYTF
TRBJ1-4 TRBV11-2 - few TGTGCCAGCAGCTTAACAGAGGGGGGTGAAAAACTGTTTTTT CASSLTEGGEKLFF
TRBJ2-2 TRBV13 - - TGTGCCAGCAGCTTAATGTGGGCGACTAAGAACACCGGGGAGCTGTTTTTT CASSLMWATKNTGELFF
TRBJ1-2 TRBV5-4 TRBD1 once TGTGCCAGCAGCCCTAGTTTGACAGGGTATGGCTACACCTTC CASSPSLTGYGYTF
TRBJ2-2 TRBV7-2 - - TGTGCCAGCAGCTCCCTGACAGCGAACACCGGGGAGCTGTTTTTT CASSSLTANTGELFF
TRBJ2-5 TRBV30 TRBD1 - TGTGCCTGGAGAGAATGGACAGGGTCTTGGGGAGAGACCCAGTACTTC CAWREWTGSWGETQYF
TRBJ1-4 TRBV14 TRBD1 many TGTGCCAGCAGCCTCCGACAGGGGGACGAAAAACTGTTTTTT CASSLRQGDEKLFF
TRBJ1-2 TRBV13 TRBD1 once TGTGCCAGCAGCTCGGACAGGGCCTATGGCTACACCTTC CASSSDRAYGYTF
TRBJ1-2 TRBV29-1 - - TGCAGCGTTGAAGGACAGAGCTATGGCTACACCTTC CSVEGQSYGYTF